The entry that follows covers one T cell receptor beta chain sequence. The data were taken from a study of blood T cells in healthy people across ages. Primers used in a second PCR of about 6 to 12 cycles were a sample-barcoded 5' primer and a J-beta primer mix. MiXCR, applied by TCRdb to the 5' RACE reads, yields one record per CDR3 protein. Here the sample spans 2 million or so distinct CDR3 sequences, just under 50% being singletons. The length of the CDR3 is 14 residues. V shed 2 bases and J shed 5 bases, with 12 bases lying between them. Samples had at least 6.5 million PBMCs isolated from them. The V call is TRBV12-3 or TRBV12-4, the J call TRBJ2-5; possible D gene TRBD1, 6 bases. Sequencing used blood. The source of this sequence is a woman between 40 and 50 years old in good health. CDR3 nucleotide sequence: TGTGCCAGCAGTTTAAGACAGGACGCGGAGACCCAGTACTTC. Its translation is CASSLRQDAETQYF.